The 9 T cell receptor beta chains given below trace back to one sample, sequenced in a study of CD8+ T cells in alopecia areata. Treatment defined: oral pan-JAK inhibitor, 5-10 mg twice daily. cDNA prepared by RNA extraction and subsequent reverse transcription served as the template for sequencing. Only in-frame clones appear in the TCRdb table, and some are missing; sequencing was by immunoSEQ multiplex PCR. The table lists 90,000 to 150,000 clones, about half of them singletons. The starting material was CD4+ T cells sorted from blood, obtained at week 4, from a patient treated with tofacitinib. The receptors stem from a human donor with alopecia areata.

This clone was seen a handful of times. The chain joins TRBV15 to TRBJ2-3; D may be TRBD1 or TRBD2 (6 bases each). The CDR3 spans 16 residues. CDR1 is LNHNV, CDR2 YYDKDF, per germline (reference sequence). Deletions cut 1 base from V and 1 base from J, with 12 bases between. Written as DNA, the CDR3 is TGTGCCACCAGCAGAGGAGTCGGGGGCGGCACAGATACGCAGTATTTT. This encodes CATSRGVGGGTDTQYF.

The J gene is TRBJ1-5, the V gene TRBV6-6; 7 bases agree with TRBD1. The CDR3 runs to 16 residues. The V and J ends lost 6 bases and 0 bases, in that order; junction bases with no gene match: 8. The germline V gene has CDR1 MNHNY and CDR2 SVGAGI (reference sequence). The CDR3 sequence is CASSTTGAASNQPQHF. The CDR3 bases are TGTGCCAGCAGCACCACAGGGGCCGCTAGCAATCAGCCCCAGCATTTT.

The DNA of the CDR3 is TGCGCCAGCACCCCCGGGCTAGCGGACAATGAGCAGTTCTTC. It yields the protein CASTPGLADNEQFF. This chain links TRBV5-1 with TRBJ2-1, with 7 bases fitting TRBD2. CDR3 length equals 14 residues. Germline V gene data show CDR1 as SGHRS and CDR2 as YFSETQ. The junction had 8 bases not matched to a gene; V was cut back by 6 bases and J by 5 bases.

This chain joins TRBV5-1 and TRBJ2-2, with 9 bases that match TRBD1. The CDR3 totals 14 residues. Germline loops: CDR1 SGHRS, CDR2 YFSETQ. V was pared by 0 bases and J by 6 bases, with 0 bases of the junction left unmatched. In nucleotides, the CDR3 is TGCGCCAGCAGCTTGGACAGGGGGCCCGGGGAGCTGTTTTTT. Translated, it gives CASSLDRGPGELFF.

The chain joins TRBV7-3 to TRBJ1-1; TRBD1 matches 11 bases. V was clipped by 5 bases and J by 3 bases; unmatched bases: 5. CDR1 is SGHTA and CDR2 is FQGTGA in the germline V gene. This CDR3 is built from 15 residues. The CDR3, as DNA: TGTGCCAGCAGCATCGGGACAGGGGGAGACACTGAAGCTTTCTTT. This sequence encodes CASSIGTGGDTEAFF.

The genes are TRBV15 and TRBJ2-5; TRBD2 might be the D (5 bases). Germline V gives CDR1 LNHNV, CDR2 YYDKDF (reference sequence). The CDR3 contains 13 residues. Trimming removed 2 bases at V and 5 bases at J, with 9 bases between. The CDR3 loop is CATSRPQRETQYF. The CDR3 DNA is TGTGCCACCAGCAGACCTCAGCGGGAGACCCAGTACTTC.

This chain connects TRBV19 to TRBJ1-5; D gene ambiguous. V lost 7 bases and J lost 4, with 17 bases in between. Germline lookup yields CDR1 LNHDA and CDR2 SQIVND (reference sequence). CDR3 size: 15 residues. The CDR3 is CASTIDPLRNQPQHF. In DNA, the CDR3 is TGTGCCAGTACTATCGATCCCCTTCGAAATCAGCCCCAGCATTTT.

This clone came up a few times. The CDR3 here is CSAGAEGYEQYF. The CDR3, as DNA: TGCAGCGCTGGGGCCGAGGGCTACGAGCAGTACTTC. The chain carries TRBV29-1 and TRBJ2-7; D is perhaps TRBD1 or TRBD2 (5 bases each). V was clipped by 7 bases and J by 3 bases, with 13 bases between them. The length of the CDR3 is 12 residues. Germline-derived CDR1 and CDR2 are SQVTM and ANQGSEA.

V and J are TRBV14 and TRBJ2-3; D could derive from TRBD1 or TRBD2 (5 bases each). CDR1 SGHDN and CDR2 FVKESK come from the germline V gene. V was clipped by 1 base and J by 1 base, with 12 bases between them. This CDR3 has 16 amino acids. CDR3 sequence reads: CASSQVYGAGTDTQYF. In DNA form, the CDR3 reads TGTGCCAGCAGCCAAGTATACGGGGCCGGCACAGATACGCAGTATTTT.